This entry lists 28 T cell receptor beta chains sequenced from one sample in a study of shared clonotypes between healthy human individuals. Some clones are missing from TCRdb's copy, which holds only in-frame ones; the method was immunoSEQ multiplex PCR. This sample has around 940,000 clones, with approximately 80% found just once. Sequencing was done on a sample of memory CD4+ T cells sorted from blood. The subset is: CD45RA-negative fraction. The receptors were sampled from a man between 18 and 29 years old in good health.

This clone was seen a few times. The genes are TRBV19 and TRBJ1-1; no clear D gene. The germline V and J ends were trimmed by 7 bases and 3 bases, with 12 bases remaining between them. CDR3 length: 13 amino acids. The V gene's germline CDR1 is LNHDA and CDR2 SQIVND (reference sequence). This CDR3 reads CASNTFKDTEAFF. The CDR3 DNA is TGTGCCAGTAACACCTTCAAAGACACTGAAGCTTTCTTT.

The rearrangement uses TRBV20-1 and TRBJ1-1, with D perhaps TRBD1 (5 bases). The CDR3 extends over 10 amino acids. Trimming cost V 5 bases and J 8 bases, with 9 bases left between them. The germline CDR1 and CDR2 sequences are DFQATT and SNEGSKA (reference sequence). The CDR3 here is CSAFQGEAFF. The CDR3 coding sequence is TGCAGTGCTTTTCAGGGCGAAGCTTTCTTT.

The chain has TRBV21-1 and TRBJ1-1. TRBV21-1 is a pseudogene segment. This CDR3 spans 14 amino acids. CDR3 sequence: CASSVRTGYTEAFF. The CDR3 DNA follows: TGTGCCAGCAGCGTCCGGACCGGTTACACTGAAGCTTTCTTT.

The genes are TRBV6-5 and TRBJ2-7; D may be TRBD2 (6 bases). The CDR3 contains 14 residues. With 8 bases removed from V and 0 bases from J, the gap between germline ends came to 14 bases. Germline CDR1 and CDR2: MNHEY and SVGAGI. CDR3 in DNA: TGTGCCAGCCGTCTAGCGCTAAGCTCCTACGAGCAGTACTTC. Encoded protein: CASRLALSSYEQYF.

The chain recombines TRBV18 with TRBJ2-6; D is ambiguous. In germline, CDR1 is KGHSH, CDR2 LQKENI. V shed 0 bases and J shed 0 bases, with 15 bases lying between them. This CDR3 contains 19 residues. CDR3 sequence: CASSPPNMPLGSGANVLTF. Here the CDR3 DNA reads TGTGCCAGCTCACCACCAAACATGCCCCTGGGCTCTGGGGCCAACGTCCTGACTTTC.

The chain combines TRBV7-2 with TRBJ1-2, with D hard to call. The germline V gene has CDR1 SGHTA and CDR2 FQGNSA. CDR3 size: 14 residues. V dropped 7 bases and J dropped 8 bases, with 20 bases sitting between them. The CDR3 nucleotides are TGTGCCAGCATCCCCGACCGGGCTCCTATAGGCTACACCTTC. Its protein product is CASIPDRAPIGYTF.

Here the CDR3 DNA reads TGTGCCAGCAGCCAGAGGACAGTGAGAAACACTGAAGCTTTCTTT. It translates to CASSQRTVRNTEAFF. This chain connects TRBV5-3 to TRBJ1-1, with D possibly TRBD1 on 6 matching bases. TRBV5-3 belongs to the ORF category, with a function that is uncertain. Trimming took 8 bases from V and 2 from J, leaving 19 bases between them. CDR3 size: 15 residues.

This clone was seen a handful of times. V and J are TRBV30 and TRBJ2-7; either TRBD1 or TRBD2 may supply D (6 bases each). The length of the CDR3 is 15 residues. The germline V gene has CDR1 GTSNPN and CDR2 SVGIG (reference sequence). Trimming left V 4 bases short and J 2 bases short, with 18 bases between. In DNA, the CDR3 is TGTGCCTGGACCCCCGGAGGGGGGAGGCCCTACGAGCAGTACTTC. As protein: CAWTPGGGRPYEQYF.

There are a few counts of this clone. Different DNA sequences within this sample yield the same CDR3. The V gene is TRBV5-1, the J gene TRBJ1-1; TRBD1 agrees at 8 bases. Germline CDR1 is SGHRS and CDR2 is YFSETQ. This CDR3 has 13 amino acids. Trimming took 2 bases from V and 5 from J; bases not matched to a gene: 2. The chain's CDR3 is CASSLTGGTEAFF. In nucleotides, the CDR3 is TGCGCCAGCAGCTTAACAGGGGGTACTGAAGCTTTCTTT.

This clone was seen at least ten times. The chain links TRBV11-1 to TRBJ2-7; no clear D gene. Trimming stripped 1 base from V and 5 bases from J, with 9 bases between. The CDR3 consists of 13 residues. Germline CDR1 and CDR2: SGHAT and FQDESV (reference sequence). CDR3 protein: CASSLGSWNEQYF. The CDR3 bases are TGTGCCAGCAGCTTAGGGTCATGGAACGAGCAGTACTTC.

V and J are TRBV25-1 and TRBJ1-2; D perhaps matches TRBD1 (5 bases). Trimming removed 2 bases at V and 4 bases at J, with 14 bases between. Germline V gene data show CDR1 as MGHDK and CDR2 as SYGVNS. CDR3 length: 15 amino acids. CDR3 sequence (DNA): TGTGCCAGCAGTGAAGGGACCAACGTAATCTATGGCTACACCTTC. Its protein product is CASSEGTNVIYGYTF.

The gene calls are TRBV14 and TRBJ1-2, with 9 positions matching TRBD1. With V trimmed by 4 bases and J by 7 bases, 7 bases remained unmatched. The CDR3 consists of 14 residues. Germline CDR1 reads SGHDN; CDR2 reads FVKESK. The CDR3 DNA is TGTGCCAGCAGCCCACGGGACAGGGCTCTTGGCTACACCTTC. Amino acids: CASSPRDRALGYTF.

The chain carries TRBV11-2 and TRBJ2-2, with TRBD2 matching 7 bases. Trimming removed 1 base from V and 16 bases from J; junction bases left unmatched: 6. CDR1 is SGHAT, CDR2 FQNNGV, per germline. The CDR3 spans 12 residues. CDR3 nucleotides: TGTGCCAGCAGCTTAGGTACTAGCGAGGCGTTTTTT. It encodes CASSLGTSEAFF.

Note on this clone: Other DNA sequences of this sample code for an identical CDR3. The chain joins TRBV5-1 to TRBJ2-6; D remains unclear. Germline CDR1 is SGHRS and CDR2 is YFSETQ. V gave up 0 bases and J gave up 0 bases, with 4 bases separating them. CDR3 length equals 15 residues. CDR3 residues: CASSLATSGANVLTF. Written as DNA, the CDR3 is TGCGCCAGCAGCTTGGCAACCTCTGGGGCCAACGTCCTGACTTTC.

This clone was found once. The rearrangement uses TRBV7-9 and TRBJ1-4; the D gene is possibly TRBD1 (6 bases). V lost 5 bases and J lost 7, with 8 bases in between. The CDR3 loop spans 12 amino acids. The V gene's germline CDR1 is SEHNR and CDR2 FQNEAQ (reference sequence). CDR3 nucleotides: TGTGCCAGCAGCCGGGACATTGAAAAACTGTTTTTT. It translates to CASSRDIEKLFF.

The V gene is TRBV5-1, the J gene TRBJ2-5; 8 bases agree with TRBD2. The CDR3 has 16 amino acids. J gave up 4 bases and V 6 bases, and 14 bases lay outside the gene matches. CDR1 is SGHRS and CDR2 is YFSETQ in the germline V gene. The CDR3: CASTPGASGGRETQYF. The CDR3 coding sequence is TGCGCCAGCACGCCTGGGGCCAGCGGGGGTAGAGAGACCCAGTACTTC. The variable domain in full, completed from reference TRBV5-1 and TRBJ2-5, reads KAGVTQTPRYLIKTRGQQVTLSCSPISGHRSVSWYQQTPGQGLQFLFEYFSETQRNKGNFPGRFSGRQFSNSRSEMNVSTLELGDSALYLCASTPGASGGRETQYFGPGTRLLVL.

This chain joins TRBV18 and TRBJ2-2; no clear D gene. V lost 0 bases, J lost 0 bases, and 11 bases lay in between. Looked up from germline, CDR1 is KGHSH and CDR2 is LQKENI. The CDR3 length is 17 residues. The CDR3 sequence: CASSPPGIGPNTGELFF. The CDR3 DNA reads TGTGCCAGCTCACCACCGGGGATAGGGCCGAACACCGGGGAGCTGTTTTTT.

J is TRBJ1-2 and V is TRBV6-5; 7 nucleotides match TRBD1. Losses at the gene ends were 6 bases for V and 5 bases for J; bases not matched to a gene: 6. This CDR3 contains 13 residues. CDR1 MNHEY and CDR2 SVGAGI come from the germline V gene. CDR3 coding DNA: TGTGCCAGCAGATTTCTGACAGGGTATGGCTACACCTTC. Translated: CASRFLTGYGYTF.

Worth noting for this clone: An end of the junction differs from the germline gene, which may be a read error. The chain has TRBV7-7 and TRBJ2-5; tentative D call: TRBD1 (6 bases). Germline V gene lookup returns CDR1 SSHAT and CDR2 FNYEAQ (reference sequence). The CDR3 length is 14 residues. The CDR3 sequence is CASSATGLGETQYF. In nucleotides, the CDR3 is TGTGCTAGCAGCGCCACAGGGTTGGGGGAGACCCAGTACTTC.

The chain recombines TRBV5-4 with TRBJ2-1; 9 bases map to TRBD2. Germline V gives CDR1 SGHNT, CDR2 YYREEE (reference sequence). J gave up 10 bases and V 6 bases, and 5 bases lay outside the gene matches. The CDR3 is 12 residues long. Here the CDR3 reads CASKGLAGEQFF. For the CDR3, the DNA is TGTGCCAGCAAGGGCCTAGCGGGAGAGCAGTTCTTC.

The rearrangement uses TRBV29-1 and TRBJ1-2; TRBD1 might be the D (5 bases). Per germline, CDR1 SQVTM and CDR2 ANQGSEA. Trimming took off 3 bases at V and 4 bases at J, with 9 bases between the two ends. The CDR3 loop spans 12 amino acids. The CDR3 loop is CSVEGRAYGYTF. The CDR3 region has the DNA TGCAGCGTTGAGGGACGGGCCTATGGCTACACCTTC.

V and J are TRBV2 and TRBJ2-7; TRBD2 agrees at 9 bases. Germline lookup yields CDR1 SNHLY and CDR2 FYNNEI. The CDR3 has 14 amino acids. Trimming took 1 base from V and 3 from J; bases not matched to a gene: 1. The CDR3 coding sequence is TGTGCCAGCAGTGAAGGACTAGCGGACTACGAGCAGTACTTC. Translated: CASSEGLADYEQYF.

J is TRBJ2-3 and V is TRBV25-1; D is unclear. This CDR3 has 14 residues. CDR1 is MGHDK, CDR2 SYGVNS, per germline. Trimming took off 4 bases at V and 5 bases at J, with 13 bases between the two ends. The CDR3 DNA sequence: TGTGCCAGCAGTGCCCACCTGAAAGGAGATACGCAGTATTTT. This codes for CASSAHLKGDTQYF.

This clone was observed a handful of times. The chain links TRBV5-1 to TRBJ1-1; D unclear. The germline gives CDR1 SGHRS, CDR2 YFSETQ. The CDR3 runs to 14 residues. Trimming removed 4 bases from V and 1 base from J, with 11 bases in between. The CDR3 region has the DNA TGCGCCAGCAGCGTCCTCCCAGGGAACACTGAAGCTTTCTTT. Its protein is CASSVLPGNTEAFF.

This chain connects TRBV9 to TRBJ1-6, with 7 bases aligning to TRBD1. The CDR3 runs to 15 residues. V shed 5 bases, J shed 7 bases, and the junction held 9 bases outside the gene matches. Per the germline V gene, CDR1 is SGDLS and CDR2 is YYNGEE. CDR3 bases: TGTGCCAGCAGTTTTACAGGGGTGACGAATTCACCCCTCCACTTT. Its protein is CASSFTGVTNSPLHF.

The chain couples TRBV5-5 to TRBJ2-7, with 8 bases matching TRBD2. Trimming at V came to 7 bases and at J to 2 bases, leaving 17 bases not matched to a gene. The CDR3 is made up of 17 amino acids. CDR1 is SGHKS and CDR2 is YYEKEE in the germline V gene (reference sequence). The CDR3 spells CASRAATKTSATYEQYF. The CDR3 DNA reads as TGTGCCAGCCGCGCGGCGACAAAGACTAGCGCAACCTACGAGCAGTACTTC.

This clone has only one observation. The chain employs TRBV7-2 and TRBJ2-3, with D perhaps given as TRBD1 or TRBD2 (5 bases each). This CDR3 has 15 residues. Germline-derived CDR1 and CDR2 are SGHTA and FQGNSA. Trimming pared 5 bases from V and 2 bases from J, leaving 14 bases between. The CDR3 DNA is TGTGCCAGCAGCCCGGGACCGAAACTCACAGATACGCAGTATTTT. Residues: CASSPGPKLTDTQYF.

This clone was observed a handful of times. The V gene is TRBV14, the J gene TRBJ2-7, with 13 nucleotides matching TRBD2. The CDR3 length is 15 residues. CDR1 is SGHDN, CDR2 FVKESK, per germline. J was trimmed by 6 bases and V by 6 bases; bases with no gene match: 8. As DNA, the CDR3 is TGTGCCAGCAGGCGGACTAGCGGGAGAAGTAGCGAGCAGTACTTC. This gives the protein CASRRTSGRSSEQYF.